The source of this T cell receptor (beta chain) is a study of blood T cells in healthy people across ages. The second PCR ran about 6 to 11 cycles with a sample-barcoded 5' primer and J-beta primers. TCRdb analysed the 5' RACE reads with MiXCR anew, one entry per CDR3 protein. The profile shows 1.5 million to 2 million distinct CDR3 sequences, roughly 32% of them singletons. J was trimmed by 0 bases and V by 9 bases; bases with no gene match: 7. The V gene's germline CDR1 is SGDLS and CDR2 YYNGEE. The CDR3 sequence is 14 residues long. This clonotype appeared a few times. Source material: blood. The V gene is TRBV9, the J gene TRBJ2-7, with TRBD1 matching 9 bases. The receptor's source is a woman between 25 and 40 years old in good health. In nucleotides, the CDR3 is TGTGCCATCGGGGGGACAGGGCACTCCTACGAGCAGTACTTC. Its translation: CAIGGTGHSYEQYF.